A selection of T cell receptor beta chains follows, all from one sample in a study of blood T cell repertoires in COVID-19. Produced via immunoSEQ multiplex PCR; TCRdb's table is partial and in-frame only. The sample shows 300,000 to 450,000 clones, more than 70% of them seen only once. The sequenced sample was peripheral blood. These receptors originate from a woman aged 25 to 45 with COVID-19, enrolled during active disease. CDR3s include the opening cysteine and the closing phenylalanine or tryptophan. D genes are given only for firm matches. A row's size may be missing; if present it is once, few, many or a size class.

V	D	size	J	DNA	CDR3
TRBV19	TRBD1	NA	TRBJ1-2	TGTGCCAGTAGTATACGTCCCGGGACAGGGATCAATGGCTACACCTTC	CASSIRPGTGINGYTF
TRBV24-1	NA	NA	TRBJ2-2	TGTGCCACCAGTGCACAGGGGGGGACCGGGGAGCTGTTTTTT	CATSAQGGTGELFF
TRBV10-3	NA	once	TRBJ1-1	TGTGCCATCAGTGAGTTGATCGCAGGGCAAGCCACTGAAGCTTTCTTT	CAISELIAGQATEAFF
TRBV4-3	NA	NA	TRBJ1-1	TGCGCCAGCAGCCAAGATTCCTACACTGAAGCTTTCTTT	CASSQDSYTEAFF
TRBV7-9	NA	NA	TRBJ1-2	TGTGCCAGCAGCTTAGCCTCTGTACAGGGTGGTTATGGCTACACCTTC	CASSLASVQGGYGYTF
TRBV5-4	TRBD2	NA	TRBJ2-3	TGTGCCAGCAGCTTGGGGACTAGCGGGGGGTTAAACACAGATACGCAGTATTTT	CASSLGTSGGLNTDTQYF
TRBV19	TRBD1	NA	TRBJ2-7	TGTGCCAGTAGTATCATTGGACAGGGTAACTACGAGCAGTACTTC	CASSIIGQGNYEQYF
TRBV2	TRBD1	NA	TRBJ1-2	TGTGCCAGCAGTGAAGGGACAGGGTGGGGATATGGCTACACCTTC	CASSEGTGWGYGYTF
TRBV6-6	NA	NA	TRBJ2-7	TGTGCCAGCAGTTACCCAGACACCTACGAGCAGTACTTC	CASSYPDTYEQYF
TRBV12-3/TRBV12-4	NA	NA	TRBJ1-5	TGTGCCAGCAGTTTATCTGATCAGCCCCAGCATTTT	CASSLSDQPQHF
TRBV5-4	NA	NA	TRBJ1-1	TGTGCCAGCAGCCTTCGGGGTATTGAAGCTTTCTTT	CASSLRGIEAFF
TRBV6-2/TRBV6-3	NA	NA	TRBJ1-2	TGTGCCAGCAGTTCCGGACCCAGGGGATTAGGCTACACCTTC	CASSSGPRGLGYTF
TRBV27	TRBD2	NA	TRBJ2-1	TGTGCCAGTGCGGGACTAGCGGGGGGGCATGAGCAGTTCTTC	CASAGLAGGHEQFF
TRBV14	NA	NA	TRBJ1-1	TGTGCCAGCAGCCAAGATAAGGCGGGGAGGAACACTGAAGCTTTCTTT	CASSQDKAGRNTEAFF
TRBV11-1	TRBD2	once	TRBJ2-1	TGTGCCAGCAGCCCCGCGGGGGGTCCCCTAATTGAGCAGTTCTTC	CASSPAGGPLIEQFF
TRBV15	TRBD1	NA	TRBJ1-5	TGTGCCACCAGCAGAGTAGACAGGGGCTACAATCAGCCCCAGCATTTT	CATSRVDRGYNQPQHF
TRBV5-1	NA	NA	TRBJ1-3	TGCGCCAGTCGACAGGCGTCCGGGGGAAACACCATATATTTT	CASRQASGGNTIYF
TRBV6-6	NA	NA	TRBJ1-5	TGTGCCAGCAGTTACCCCGGGAGCAATCAGCCCCAGCATTTT	CASSYPGSNQPQHF
TRBV19	TRBD2	NA	TRBJ2-1	TGTGCCAGTAGTATCGGGCTAGCGGTATACAATGAGCAGTTCTTC	CASSIGLAVYNEQFF
TRBV28	NA	NA	TRBJ2-1	TGTGCCAGCAGTTTGACCGGGAGCTCCTACAATGAGCAGTTCTTC	CASSLTGSSYNEQFF
TRBV19	TRBD2	once	TRBJ2-1	TGTGCCAGTAGTATTGGGCTAGCGGGAGTTTCTCACTACAATGAGCAGTTCTTC	CASSIGLAGVSHYNEQFF
TRBV5-1	TRBD1	NA	TRBJ2-2	TGCGCCAGCAGCTCTGGGACAGGGACCACCGGGGAGCTGTTTTTT	CASSSGTGTTGELFF
TRBV7-2	TRBD2	NA	TRBJ2-3	TGTGCCAGCAGCTTAGGGACTAGCGGAACAGATACGCAGTATTTT	CASSLGTSGTDTQYF
TRBV20-1	NA	few	TRBJ1-1	TGCAGTCAAAATGAAGCTTTCTTT	CSQNEAFF
TRBV7-8	NA	NA	TRBJ2-4	TGTGCCACCTACTCCGGCAGGTCCTTAGCCAAAAACATTCAGTACTTC	CATYSGRSLAKNIQYF